This TCR beta chain was profiled in a study of T cells in Graves' hyperthyroidism and ophthalmopathy. The study's findings and limits: In the analysis, a 13 V-J model separated ophthalmopathy from stable hyperthyroidism. Most thyroid clonotypes expanded above 0.001 appeared in blood too.

Amplified TCR beta CDR3 regions came from RNA transcripts. The HTBI primer set drove a first-round RT-PCR of the TCR CDR3. TCRdb called the multiplex PCR reads again in MiXCR, with one record for every CDR3 protein. The sample includes about 260,000 distinct CDR3 sequences, about 15% seen only once; the top ten take about 29%. The study included ophthalmopathy patients with Clinical Activity Score at least 3, NOSPECS grade at least 4 and duration under 3 months. This clonotype was detected ten times or more. Its antigen remains unidentified. CDR3 length equals 18 residues. J gave up 1 base and V 5 bases, and 14 bases lay outside the gene matches. CDR1 is SNHLY and CDR2 is FYNNEI in the germline V gene.

The sequence was collected from a woman between 18 and 29 years old with Graves' ophthalmopathy. Specimen: blood. V gene TRBV2 combines with J gene TRBJ2-1; 7 positions match TRBD1. The CDR3 bases are TGTGCCAGCAGTAGACAGGGCGGTTTGGTACTTTCCTACAATGAGCAGTTCTTC. Protein sequence: CASSRQGGLVLSYNEQFF.